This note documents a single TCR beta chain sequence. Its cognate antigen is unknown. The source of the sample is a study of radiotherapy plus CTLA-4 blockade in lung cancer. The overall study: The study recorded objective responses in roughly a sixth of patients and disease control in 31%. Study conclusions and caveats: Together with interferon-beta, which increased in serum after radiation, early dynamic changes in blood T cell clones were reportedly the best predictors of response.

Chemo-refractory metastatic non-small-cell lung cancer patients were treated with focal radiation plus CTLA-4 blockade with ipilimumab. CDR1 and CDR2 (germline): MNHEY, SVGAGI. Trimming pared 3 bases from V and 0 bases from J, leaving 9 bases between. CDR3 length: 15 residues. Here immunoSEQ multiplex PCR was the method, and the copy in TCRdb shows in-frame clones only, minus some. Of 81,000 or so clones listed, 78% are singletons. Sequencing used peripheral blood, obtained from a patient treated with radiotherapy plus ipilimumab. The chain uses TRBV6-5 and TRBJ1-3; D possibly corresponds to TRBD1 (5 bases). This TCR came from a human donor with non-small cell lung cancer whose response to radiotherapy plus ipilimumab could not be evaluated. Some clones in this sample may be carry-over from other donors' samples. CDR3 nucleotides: TGTGCCAGCAGTTATGGGGGGGTCTCTGGAAACACCATATATTTT. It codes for CASSYGGVSGNTIYF.